These 10 T cell receptor beta chains share one sample of origin, sequenced in a study of spatial heterogeneity in lung cancer. Each CDR3 protein is one row after TCRdb ran MiXCR on the 5' RACE reads. Among approximately 5,700 distinct CDR3 sequences listed, 8.4% were seen once. As for time point: sample taken at primary tumor resection. These TCRs are of unknown antigen specificity. Study results and caveats: Within tumors, counts of expanded alpha and beta TCRs tracked tumor mutation counts.

The starting material was lung tumor tissue, obtained at surgery. The receptor source for this set is a female donor with early-stage non-small cell lung cancer.

This clonotype was detected ten times or more. The chain couples TRBV27 to TRBJ2-5; D not resolved. Germline V gives CDR1 MNHEY, CDR2 SMNVEV (reference sequence). The germline V and J ends were trimmed by 0 bases and 4 bases, with 3 bases remaining between them. There are 12 residues in the CDR3. CDR3 protein: CASSLSGETQYF. CDR3 bases: TGTGCCAGCAGTTTATCTGGAGAGACCCAGTACTTC.

This clonotype appeared many times. For the CDR3, the DNA is TGTGCCATCAGTGTTGAAAGCAATCAGCCCCAGCATTTT. Protein sequence: CAISVESNQPQHF. V gene TRBV10-3 combines with J gene TRBJ1-5; the D is unclear. CDR3 length equals 13 residues. Germline V lookup: CDR1 ENHRY, CDR2 SYGVKD. Trimming cost V 4 bases and J 1 base, with 5 bases left between them.

This rearrangement joins TRBV10-3 to TRBJ2-1, with 9 bases lining up with TRBD1. V dropped 3 bases and J dropped 4; count of bases not matched to a gene: 4. The CDR3 is 15 amino acids. CDR1 ENHRY and CDR2 SYGVKD come from the germline V gene. This chain's CDR3 is CAISERQGVYNEQFF. In DNA form, the CDR3 reads TGTGCCATCAGTGAACGACAGGGGGTGTACAATGAGCAGTTCTTC.

This clonotype has at least ten counts. This sequence joins TRBV10-1 and TRBJ2-7; D is unclear. V lost 4 bases and J lost 1, with 8 bases in between. This CDR3 is built from 13 residues. From germline, CDR1 is WNHNN and CDR2 SYGVQD (reference sequence). The CDR3 loop is CASSADLSYEQYF. DNA of the CDR3: TGCGCCAGCAGTGCGGACCTATCCTACGAGCAGTACTTC.

There are many counts of this clonotype. The chain combines TRBV20-1 with TRBJ2-5; 9 positions agree with TRBD2. V gave up 5 bases and J gave up 2 bases; unmatched junction bases: 3. This CDR3 spans 13 amino acids. Germline V gene sequence: CDR1 DFQATT, CDR2 SNEGSKA (reference sequence). Here the CDR3 DNA reads TGCAGTGCTCTTAGCGGGGGACAAGAGACCCAGTACTTC. Its translation is CSALSGGQETQYF.

This clonotype was counted many times. It may be a read error: a sequence one base away is much more abundant. The rearrangement joins TRBV3-1 to TRBJ2-5; 9 positions match TRBD1. In germline, CDR1 is LGHDT, CDR2 YNNKEL (reference sequence). The CDR3 has 16 residues. In DNA form, the CDR3 reads TGTGCCAACAGCCAAGGACCGGGACAGGGTCAAGAGACCCAGTACTTC. Residues: CANSQGPGQGQETQYF.

This clonotype was recorded many times. Written as DNA, the CDR3 is TGCGCCAGCAGCTTGGGTCCAGAGAACACTGAAGCTTTCTTT. Residues: CASSLGPENTEAFF. The rearrangement links TRBV5-1 to TRBJ1-1; D is unresolved. Germline lookup yields CDR1 SGHRS and CDR2 YFSETQ. The germline V and J ends were trimmed by 0 bases and 1 base, with 7 bases remaining between them. The CDR3 extends over 14 amino acids. The whole variable domain, remainder taken from reference TRBV5-1 and TRBJ1-1, is KAGVTQTPRYLIKTRGQQVTLSCSPISGHRSVSWYQQTPGQGLQFLFEYFSETQRNKGNFPGRFSGRQFSNSRSEMNVSTLELGDSALYLCASSLGPENTEAFFGQGTRLTVV.

This clonotype was seen repeatedly, ten times or more. This chain connects TRBV28 to TRBJ1-5; tentatively, D is TRBD1 (6 bases). This CDR3 is 13 amino acids long. CDR1 and CDR2 (germline): MDHEN, SYDVKM. V lost 6 bases, J lost 4 bases, and 10 bases lay in between. The CDR3 DNA reads as TGTGCCAGCAGACCAGACAGGAATCAGCCCCAGCATTTT. It translates to CASRPDRNQPQHF. Drawing the rest from reference TRBV28 and TRBJ1-5, the complete variable domain is DVKVTQSSRYLVKRTGEKVFLECVQDMDHENMFWYRQDPGLGLRLIYFSYDVKMKEKGDIPEGYSVSREKKERFSLILESASTNQTSMYLCASRPDRNQPQHFGDGTRLSIL.

By its share, this clonotype is medium-sized. The gene calls are TRBV3-1 and TRBJ1-4; TRBD1 matches 8 bases. Germline-derived CDR1 and CDR2 are LGHDT and YNNKEL (reference sequence). The V and J ends lost 5 bases and 7 bases, in that order; junction bases with no gene match: 6. The CDR3 is made up of 14 amino acids. CDR3 coding DNA: TGTGCCAGCAGCTCCGGACAGGGAGGTGAAAAACTGTTTTTT. Residues: CASSSGQGGEKLFF.

This rearrangement joins TRBV10-2 to TRBJ2-1; weak D call: TRBD2 (7 bases). Germline assignment: CDR1 WSHSY and CDR2 SAAADI. This CDR3 is 11 amino acids long. Trimming left V 6 bases short and J 9 bases short, with 9 bases between. The DNA for the CDR3 is TGCGCCAGCAGCGGGGGGCGTGAGCAGTTCTTC. Its protein product is CASSGGREQFF.